The entry below gives a single T cell receptor (beta chain) sequence along with its context. The antigen is unknown. V was pared by 0 bases and J by 5 bases, with 11 bases between. Germline values: CDR1 SGHRS, CDR2 YFSETQ. The CDR3 length is 14 residues. TCRdb used MiXCR to reprocess the RT-PCR reads, holding one entry per CDR3 protein. Of over 800,000 distinct CDR3 sequences in the sample, about 20% are singletons; the top ten hold 10%. The sample originates from a study of response to subunit inactivated influenza vaccine. Study observations and caveats: Authors suggested each seasonal influenza vaccination recruits few new T cells.

The sample here was PBMCs from blood, taken less than 6 days after vaccination. The chain recombines TRBV5-1 with TRBJ2-5; D not resolved. The receptor was isolated from a man aged 50 to 60 who received an inactivated influenza vaccine. CDR3 loop: CASSLGSSVETQYF. The CDR3 bases are TGCGCCAGCAGCTTGGGATCAAGTGTTGAGACCCAGTACTTC. The full variable domain, completed using reference TRBV5-1 and TRBJ2-5, is KAGVTQTPRYLIKTRGQQVTLSCSPISGHRSVSWYQQTPGQGLQFLFEYFSETQRNKGNFPGRFSGRQFSNSRSEMNVSTLELGDSALYLCASSLGSSVETQYFGPGTRLLVL.